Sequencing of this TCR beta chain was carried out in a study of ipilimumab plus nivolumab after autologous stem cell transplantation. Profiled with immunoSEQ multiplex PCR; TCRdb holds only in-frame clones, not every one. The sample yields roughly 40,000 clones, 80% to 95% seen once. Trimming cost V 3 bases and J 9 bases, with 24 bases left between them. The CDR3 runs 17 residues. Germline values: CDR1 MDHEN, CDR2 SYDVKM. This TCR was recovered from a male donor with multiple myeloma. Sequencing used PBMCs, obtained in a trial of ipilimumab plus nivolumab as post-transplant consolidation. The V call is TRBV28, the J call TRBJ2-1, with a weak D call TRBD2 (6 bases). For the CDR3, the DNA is TGTGCCAGCAGTTTCGTAAAACTTGGGGACTTGGGGATTGAGCAGTTCTTC. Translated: CASSFVKLGDLGIEQFF.